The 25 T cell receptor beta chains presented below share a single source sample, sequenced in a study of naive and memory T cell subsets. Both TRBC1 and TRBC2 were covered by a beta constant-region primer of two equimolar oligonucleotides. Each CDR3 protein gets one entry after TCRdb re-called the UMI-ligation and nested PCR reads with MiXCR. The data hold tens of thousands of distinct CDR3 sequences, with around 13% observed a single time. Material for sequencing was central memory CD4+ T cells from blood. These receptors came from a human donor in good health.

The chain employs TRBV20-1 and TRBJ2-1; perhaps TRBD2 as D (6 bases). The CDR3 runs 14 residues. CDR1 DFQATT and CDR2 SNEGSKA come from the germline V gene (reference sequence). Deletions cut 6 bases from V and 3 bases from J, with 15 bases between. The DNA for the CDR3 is TGCAGTGCGTCCCTAGGAGGGGTCTACAATGAGCAGTTCTTC. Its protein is CSASLGGVYNEQFF.

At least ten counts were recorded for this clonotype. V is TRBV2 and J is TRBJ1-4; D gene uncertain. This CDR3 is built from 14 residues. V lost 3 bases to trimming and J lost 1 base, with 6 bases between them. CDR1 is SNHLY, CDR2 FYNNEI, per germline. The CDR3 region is CASSDHRTNEKLFF. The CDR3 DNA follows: TGTGCCAGCAGTGATCACAGAACTAATGAAAAACTGTTTTTT.

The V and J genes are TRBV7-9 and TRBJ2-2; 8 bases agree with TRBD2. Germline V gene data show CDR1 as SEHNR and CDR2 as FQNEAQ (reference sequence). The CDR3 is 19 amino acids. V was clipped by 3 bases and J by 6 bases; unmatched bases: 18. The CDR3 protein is CASSFSRKGLGLKAGELFF. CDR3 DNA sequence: TGTGCCAGCAGCTTCTCCCGAAAGGGACTAGGCCTCAAGGCCGGGGAGCTGTTTTTT.

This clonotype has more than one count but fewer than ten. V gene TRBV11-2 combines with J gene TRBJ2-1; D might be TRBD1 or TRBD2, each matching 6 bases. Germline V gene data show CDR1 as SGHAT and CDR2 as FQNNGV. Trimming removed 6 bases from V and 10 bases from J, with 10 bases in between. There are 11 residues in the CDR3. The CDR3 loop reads CASSEGGEQFF. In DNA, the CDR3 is TGTGCCAGCAGTGAGGGGGGAGAGCAGTTCTTC.

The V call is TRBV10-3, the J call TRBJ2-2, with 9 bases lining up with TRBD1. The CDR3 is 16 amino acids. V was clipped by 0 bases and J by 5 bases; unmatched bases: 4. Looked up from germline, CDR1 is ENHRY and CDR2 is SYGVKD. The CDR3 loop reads CAISESSTGGTGELFF. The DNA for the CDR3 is TGTGCCATCAGTGAGTCATCGACAGGGGGGACCGGGGAGCTGTTTTTT.

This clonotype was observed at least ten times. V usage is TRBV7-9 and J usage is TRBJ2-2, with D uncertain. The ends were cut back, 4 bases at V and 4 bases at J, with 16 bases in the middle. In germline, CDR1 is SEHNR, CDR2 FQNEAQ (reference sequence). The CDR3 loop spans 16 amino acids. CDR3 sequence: CASSSASRAITGELFF. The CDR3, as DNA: TGTGCCAGCAGCTCGGCTAGTAGGGCAATCACCGGGGAGCTGTTTTTT.

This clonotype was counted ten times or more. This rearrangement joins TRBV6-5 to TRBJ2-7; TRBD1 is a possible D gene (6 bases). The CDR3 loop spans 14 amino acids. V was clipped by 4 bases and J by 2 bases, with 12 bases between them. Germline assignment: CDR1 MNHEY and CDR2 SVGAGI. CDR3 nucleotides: TGTGCCAGCAGTTCCACACAGGGCCCCTACGAGCAGTACTTC. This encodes CASSSTQGPYEQYF.

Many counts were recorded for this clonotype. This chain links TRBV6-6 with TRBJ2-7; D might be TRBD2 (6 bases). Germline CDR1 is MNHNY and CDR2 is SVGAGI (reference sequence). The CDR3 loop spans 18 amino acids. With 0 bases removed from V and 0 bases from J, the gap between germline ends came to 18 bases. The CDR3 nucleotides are TGTGCCAGCAGTTACTCGAGTGGGGGGAATAGGATCTCCTACGAGCAGTACTTC. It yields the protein CASSYSSGGNRISYEQYF.

The CDR3, as DNA: TGTGCCAGCTCACCACCCCTACCGCTAGCGGGAGATCCCAGCACAGATACGCAGTATTTT. Translation: CASSPPLPLAGDPSTDTQYF. This sequence joins TRBV18 and TRBJ2-3; 10 bases agree with TRBD2. Looked up from germline, CDR1 is KGHSH and CDR2 is LQKENI. Trimming at V came to 0 bases and at J to 0 bases, leaving 12 bases not matched to a gene. This CDR3 has 20 amino acids.

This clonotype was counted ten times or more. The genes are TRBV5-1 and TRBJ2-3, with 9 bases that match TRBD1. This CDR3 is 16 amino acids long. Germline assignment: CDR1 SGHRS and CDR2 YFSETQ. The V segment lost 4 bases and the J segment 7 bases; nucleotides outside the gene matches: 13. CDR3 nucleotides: TGCGCCAGCAGCCATAACAGGGGGCTAAGCTGGTATACGCAGTATTTT. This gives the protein CASSHNRGLSWYTQYF.

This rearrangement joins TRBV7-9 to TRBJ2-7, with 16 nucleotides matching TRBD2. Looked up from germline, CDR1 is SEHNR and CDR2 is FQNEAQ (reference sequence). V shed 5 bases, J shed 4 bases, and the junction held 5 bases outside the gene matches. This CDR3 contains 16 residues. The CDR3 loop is CASSHLGLAGGYEQYF. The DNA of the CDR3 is TGTGCCAGCAGCCATTTGGGACTAGCGGGAGGGTACGAGCAGTACTTC.

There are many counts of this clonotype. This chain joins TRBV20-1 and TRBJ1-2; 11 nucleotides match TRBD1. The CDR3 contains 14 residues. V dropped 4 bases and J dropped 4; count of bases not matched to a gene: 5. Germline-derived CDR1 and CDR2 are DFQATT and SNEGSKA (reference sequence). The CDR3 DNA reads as TGCAGTGCTACCGGACAGGGGGCTTTCTATGGCTACACCTTC. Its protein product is CSATGQGAFYGYTF.

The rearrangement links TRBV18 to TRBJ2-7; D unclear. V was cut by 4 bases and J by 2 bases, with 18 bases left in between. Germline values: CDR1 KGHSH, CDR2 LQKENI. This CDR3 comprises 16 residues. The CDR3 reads CASSQNPGNGAYEQYF. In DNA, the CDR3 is TGTGCCAGCTCACAAAACCCGGGTAACGGAGCCTACGAGCAGTACTTC.

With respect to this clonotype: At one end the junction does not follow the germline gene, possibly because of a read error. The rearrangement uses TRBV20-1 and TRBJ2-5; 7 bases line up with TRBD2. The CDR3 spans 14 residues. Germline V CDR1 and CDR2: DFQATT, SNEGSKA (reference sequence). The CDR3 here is CGATGQRGLMAQYF. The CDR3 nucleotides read TGCGGTGCTACCGGCCAGCGGGGATTAATGGCCCAGTACTTC.

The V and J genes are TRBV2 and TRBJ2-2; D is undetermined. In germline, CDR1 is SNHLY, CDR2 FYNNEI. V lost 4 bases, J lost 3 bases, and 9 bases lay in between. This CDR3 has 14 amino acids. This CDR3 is CASSAPRHTGELFF. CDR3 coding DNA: TGTGCCAGCAGTGCCCCCAGGCACACCGGGGAGCTGTTTTTT.

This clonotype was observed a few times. CDR3 sequence reads: CASSLSQGADIQYF. As DNA, the CDR3 is TGTGCCAGCAGCTTATCGCAGGGTGCGGACATTCAGTACTTC. V and J are TRBV7-2 and TRBJ2-4; possibly TRBD1 for D (5 bases). The CDR3 covers 14 residues. Germline V CDR1 and CDR2: SGHTA, FQGNSA. The V end was cut by 2 bases, the J end by 8 bases, with 13 bases between.

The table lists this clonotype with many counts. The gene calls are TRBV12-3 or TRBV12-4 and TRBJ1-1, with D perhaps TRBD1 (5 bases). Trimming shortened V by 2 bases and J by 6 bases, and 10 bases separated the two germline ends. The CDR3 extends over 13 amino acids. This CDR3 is CASSLWGEAEAFF. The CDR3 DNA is TGTGCCAGCAGTTTATGGGGGGAGGCTGAAGCTTTCTTT.

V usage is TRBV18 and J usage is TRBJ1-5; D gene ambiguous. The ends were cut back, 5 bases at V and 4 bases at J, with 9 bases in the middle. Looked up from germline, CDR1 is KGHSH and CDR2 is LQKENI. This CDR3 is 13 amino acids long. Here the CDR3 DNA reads TGTGCCAGCTCAGAGGCGGGGAATCAGCCCCAGCATTTT. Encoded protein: CASSEAGNQPQHF.

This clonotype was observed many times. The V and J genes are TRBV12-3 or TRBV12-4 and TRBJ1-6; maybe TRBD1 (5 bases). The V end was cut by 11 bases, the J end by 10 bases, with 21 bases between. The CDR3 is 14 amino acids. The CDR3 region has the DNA TGTGCCTCACAACCGGACCGGGGGAGGTCACCCCTCCACTTT. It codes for CASQPDRGRSPLHF.

The CDR3 protein is CSVRRGPNEQFF. Written as DNA, the CDR3 is TGCAGCGTTCGACGCGGGCCAAATGAGCAGTTCTTC. The chain is built from TRBV29-1 and TRBJ2-1, with TRBD2 as a possible D gene (5 bases). V was cut by 5 bases and J by 7 bases, with 12 bases left in between. Germline V gives CDR1 SQVTM, CDR2 ANQGSEA. The CDR3 spans 12 residues.

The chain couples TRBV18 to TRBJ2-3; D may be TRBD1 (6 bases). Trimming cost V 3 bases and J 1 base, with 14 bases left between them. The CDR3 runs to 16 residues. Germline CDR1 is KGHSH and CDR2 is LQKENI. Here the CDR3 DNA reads TGTGCCAGCTCACCTACAGGGTCCGGGGGCACAGATACGCAGTATTTT. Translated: CASSPTGSGGTDTQYF.

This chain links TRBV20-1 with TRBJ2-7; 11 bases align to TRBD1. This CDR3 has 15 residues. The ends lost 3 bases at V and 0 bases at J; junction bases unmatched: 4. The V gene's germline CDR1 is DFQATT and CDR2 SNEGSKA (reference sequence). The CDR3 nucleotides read TGCAGTGCTAGCCCCGGGACAGGGGGCTCCTACGAGCAGTACTTC. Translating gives CSASPGTGGSYEQYF.

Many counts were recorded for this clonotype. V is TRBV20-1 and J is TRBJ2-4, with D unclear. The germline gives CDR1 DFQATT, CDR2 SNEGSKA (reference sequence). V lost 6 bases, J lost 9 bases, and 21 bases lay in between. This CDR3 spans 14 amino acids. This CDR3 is CSAEGPDTFSIQYF. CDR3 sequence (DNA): TGCAGTGCCGAAGGACCCGACACGTTTAGCATTCAGTACTTC.

The CDR3 nucleotides are TGTGCCAGTAGTAGGTGGGGACAGGGAGTATACATTCAGTACTTC. This sequence encodes CASSRWGQGVYIQYF. The J gene is TRBJ2-4, the V gene TRBV19, with TRBD1 matching over 9 bases. V trimming: 4 bases; J trimming: 8 bases; junction bases outside the gene matches: 9. Germline CDR1 is LNHDA and CDR2 is SQIVND (reference sequence). The CDR3 is 15 amino acids.

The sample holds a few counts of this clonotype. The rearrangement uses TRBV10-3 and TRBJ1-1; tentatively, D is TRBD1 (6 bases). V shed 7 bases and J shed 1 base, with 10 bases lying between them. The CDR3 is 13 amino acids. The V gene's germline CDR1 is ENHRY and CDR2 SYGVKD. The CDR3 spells CAITGQRNTEAFF. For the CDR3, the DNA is TGTGCCATCACCGGACAGAGGAACACTGAAGCTTTCTTT.